These T cell receptor beta chains were read from a single sample in a study of blood T cells in healthy people across ages. A single record per CDR3 protein comes from TCRdb applying MiXCR to the 5' RACE reads. This table holds 650,000 to 800,000 distinct CDR3 sequences, roughly 44% found once. Input material: blood. The receptors were sampled from a man aged 55 to 69 in good health. CDR3s include the opening cysteine and the closing phenylalanine or tryptophan. The order of the fields is D gene, clone size, V gene, J gene, CDR3 DNA, CDR3 protein. A D gene is named only where the DNA matches it firmly. Only some rows state a clone size, as once, few, many or a class for expanded clones.

d_call: -; clone_size: few; v_call: TRBV9; j_call: TRBJ2-6; cdr3_nt: TGTGCCAGCAGCGTAGGGCAGGCCAGGGCCAACGTCCTGACTTTC; cdr3_aa: CASSVGQARANVLTF
d_call: -; clone_size: -; v_call: TRBV7-8; j_call: TRBJ2-3; cdr3_nt: TGTGCCAGCAGCCCCAAATGGCCCGGGAGTGCAGATACGCAGTATTTT; cdr3_aa: CASSPKWPGSADTQYF
d_call: -; clone_size: few; v_call: TRBV15; j_call: TRBJ1-4; cdr3_nt: TGTGCCACCAGCAGAGAAGGACAGACCACAACTAATGAAAAACTGTTTTTT; cdr3_aa: CATSREGQTTTNEKLFF
d_call: -; clone_size: few; v_call: TRBV5-1; j_call: TRBJ2-7; cdr3_nt: TGCGCCAGCAGAGAAATGGACGCGAACCCCTACGAGCAGTACTTC; cdr3_aa: CASREMDANPYEQYF
d_call: -; clone_size: -; v_call: TRBV18; j_call: TRBJ1-4; cdr3_nt: TGTGCCAGCTCACCACTGAACCTGGAGACTGAAAAACTGTTTTTT; cdr3_aa: CASSPLNLETEKLFF
d_call: -; clone_size: -; v_call: TRBV20-1; j_call: TRBJ1-6; cdr3_nt: TGCAGTGCAAAACTACTGCACCGAACGGATTCACCCCTCCACTTT; cdr3_aa: CSAKLLHRTDSPLHF
d_call: -; clone_size: few; v_call: TRBV7-9; j_call: TRBJ2-1; cdr3_nt: TGTGCCAGCAGCCCACGGGGGCAAACCTACAATGAGCAGTTCTTC; cdr3_aa: CASSPRGQTYNEQFF
d_call: TRBD2; clone_size: -; v_call: TRBV4-3; j_call: TRBJ2-3; cdr3_nt: TGCGCCAGCAGCCAAGTTACCGGGGGGGCAGATACGCAGTATTTT; cdr3_aa: CASSQVTGGADTQYF
d_call: TRBD1; clone_size: few; v_call: TRBV7-9; j_call: TRBJ2-7; cdr3_nt: TGTGCCAGCAGCTTAATCGGGACAGGGGACGACGAGCAGTACTTC; cdr3_aa: CASSLIGTGDDEQYF
d_call: TRBD1; clone_size: -; v_call: TRBV3-1; j_call: TRBJ2-3; cdr3_nt: TGTGCCAACAGCCTTCAAGGGGGCCCTAGCACAGATACGCAGTATTTT; cdr3_aa: CANSLQGGPSTDTQYF
d_call: -; clone_size: few; v_call: TRBV18; j_call: TRBJ2-7; cdr3_nt: TGTGCCAGCTCACCGGGGACGGTAAGCTCCTACGAGCAGTACTTC; cdr3_aa: CASSPGTVSSYEQYF
d_call: TRBD1; clone_size: few; v_call: TRBV9; j_call: TRBJ1-4; cdr3_nt: TGTGCCAGCAGCGTTGAGACAGGGTCCCGGGAAAAACTGTTTTTT; cdr3_aa: CASSVETGSREKLFF
d_call: -; clone_size: -; v_call: TRBV6-2/TRBV6-3; j_call: TRBJ1-1; cdr3_nt: TGTGCCAGCAGCATGGGGTTCCAACTGAACACTGAAGCTTTCTTT; cdr3_aa: CASSMGFQLNTEAFF
d_call: -; clone_size: few; v_call: TRBV5-1; j_call: TRBJ1-2; cdr3_nt: TGCGCCAGCAGCTTGGCCCGGTCGCGATCGGAATTCTATGGCTACACCTTC; cdr3_aa: CASSLARSRSEFYGYTF
d_call: -; clone_size: few; v_call: TRBV20-1; j_call: TRBJ1-2; cdr3_nt: TGCAGTGCTAGAGATAGCACCTACTATGGCTACACCTTC; cdr3_aa: CSARDSTYYGYTF
d_call: TRBD2; clone_size: -; v_call: TRBV6-5; j_call: TRBJ2-3; cdr3_nt: TGTGCCTGCAGTTGGTCTAGCGGGGCAGATACGCAGTATTTT; cdr3_aa: CACSWSSGADTQYF
d_call: -; clone_size: -; v_call: TRBV6-2/TRBV6-3; j_call: TRBJ1-6; cdr3_nt: TGTGCCAGCAGTTTGTATGCGGCCTGGGATTCACCCCTCCACTTT; cdr3_aa: CASSLYAAWDSPLHF
d_call: TRBD1; clone_size: -; v_call: TRBV4-3; j_call: TRBJ1-2; cdr3_nt: TGCGCCAGCAGTGGGACAGGGGGCCCAAACTATGGCTACACCTTC; cdr3_aa: CASSGTGGPNYGYTF
d_call: TRBD1; clone_size: few; v_call: TRBV7-2; j_call: TRBJ2-1; cdr3_nt: TGTGCCAGCAGCTTGCCACAGGGGGCGCGGAATGAGCAGTTCTTC; cdr3_aa: CASSLPQGARNEQFF
d_call: -; clone_size: -; v_call: TRBV6-4; j_call: TRBJ1-6; cdr3_nt: TGTGCCAGCAGTGATGGGGGATTTGGTTCACCCCTCCACTTT; cdr3_aa: CASSDGGFGSPLHF
d_call: -; clone_size: -; v_call: TRBV20-1; j_call: TRBJ1-5; cdr3_nt: TGCAGTGCTAGACTTACGGGGTTAGTGGGTCAGCCCCAGCATTTT; cdr3_aa: CSARLTGLVGQPQHF
d_call: TRBD1; clone_size: -; v_call: TRBV6-6; j_call: TRBJ1-4; cdr3_nt: TGTGCCAGCAGTCAGACAGGGCAGAATGAAAAACTGTTTTTT; cdr3_aa: CASSQTGQNEKLFF
d_call: TRBD2; clone_size: few; v_call: TRBV3-1; j_call: TRBJ2-5; cdr3_nt: TGTGCCAGCAGCCAGAGGGGAGGGCGTATAGAGACCCAGTACTTC; cdr3_aa: CASSQRGGRIETQYF
d_call: -; clone_size: -; v_call: TRBV20-1; j_call: TRBJ2-5; cdr3_nt: TGCAGTGCTAGAACAAGAGAGACCCAGTACTTC; cdr3_aa: CSARTRETQYF
d_call: TRBD1; clone_size: few; v_call: TRBV9; j_call: TRBJ2-7; cdr3_nt: TGTGCCAGCAGCGCACAGGGGCAGTCCTACAATGAGCAGTACTTC; cdr3_aa: CASSAQGQSYNEQYF
d_call: TRBD2; clone_size: -; v_call: TRBV27; j_call: TRBJ2-3; cdr3_nt: TGTGCCAGCAGTGCCTTAGCGGGACTCACAGATACGCAGTATTTT; cdr3_aa: CASSALAGLTDTQYF
d_call: TRBD2; clone_size: few; v_call: TRBV2; j_call: TRBJ2-2; cdr3_nt: TGTGCCAGCAGGCTAGCGGGGTACGGGGAGCTGTTTTTT; cdr3_aa: CASRLAGYGELFF
d_call: TRBD1; clone_size: few; v_call: TRBV3-1; j_call: TRBJ1-6; cdr3_nt: TGTGCCAGCAGCCAAGGGGGACAGGGGCAATCACCCCTCCACTTT; cdr3_aa: CASSQGGQGQSPLHF
d_call: TRBD1; clone_size: -; v_call: TRBV5-1; j_call: TRBJ2-1; cdr3_nt: TGCGCCAGCAGCTTGGCCGGCAGGGGGCCTTATTGGGAGCAGTTCTTC; cdr3_aa: CASSLAGRGPYWEQFF
d_call: TRBD2; clone_size: -; v_call: TRBV7-2; j_call: TRBJ2-3; cdr3_nt: TGTGCCAGCAGCTCCCTTGGGACTACCCCCACAGATACGCAGTATTTT; cdr3_aa: CASSSLGTTPTDTQYF
d_call: TRBD1; clone_size: few; v_call: TRBV11-2; j_call: TRBJ2-7; cdr3_nt: TGTGCCAGCAGCGTACACAGGGGCTACGAGCAGTACTTC; cdr3_aa: CASSVHRGYEQYF
d_call: TRBD1; clone_size: few; v_call: TRBV29-1; j_call: TRBJ2-1; cdr3_nt: TGCAGCGCTTGGACAGGGTTCAATGAGCAGTTCTTC; cdr3_aa: CSAWTGFNEQFF
d_call: TRBD1; clone_size: -; v_call: TRBV28; j_call: TRBJ2-7; cdr3_nt: TGTGCCAGCAGGGCCCCATTCCAGGGACAGGGTTACACCTACGAGCAGTACTTC; cdr3_aa: CASRAPFQGQGYTYEQYF
d_call: -; clone_size: -; v_call: TRBV5-6; j_call: TRBJ1-1; cdr3_nt: TGTGCCAGCAGCAAACTGGGTACTGAAGCTTTCTTT; cdr3_aa: CASSKLGTEAFF
d_call: -; clone_size: -; v_call: TRBV10-3; j_call: TRBJ2-7; cdr3_nt: TGTGCCAGCACAGGGAGCTCCTACGAGCAGTACTTC; cdr3_aa: CASTGSSYEQYF
d_call: -; clone_size: -; v_call: TRBV27; j_call: TRBJ1-5; cdr3_nt: TGTGCCAGCAGCCGAACTCTAAATCAGCCCCAGCATTTT; cdr3_aa: CASSRTLNQPQHF
d_call: TRBD1; clone_size: -; v_call: TRBV19; j_call: TRBJ1-6; cdr3_nt: TGTGCCAGTAGTATAGATGGGGGACAGGCTCGAACTAATTCACCCCTCCACTTT; cdr3_aa: CASSIDGGQARTNSPLHF
d_call: -; clone_size: -; v_call: TRBV28; j_call: TRBJ1-5; cdr3_nt: TGTGCCAGCACACCTGGGGGTAAAGCTTTTCAGCCCCAGCATTTT; cdr3_aa: CASTPGGKAFQPQHF
d_call: -; clone_size: once; v_call: TRBV7-9; j_call: TRBJ2-5; cdr3_nt: TGTGCCAGCAGCCGAGGGGAGACAGCGACCTACAAGCAGTACTTC; cdr3_aa: CASSRGETATYKQYF
d_call: TRBD2; clone_size: -; v_call: TRBV7-2; j_call: TRBJ2-5; cdr3_nt: TGTGCCAACAGTTCTAGCGGGGGAGGGGAGACCCAGTACTTC; cdr3_aa: CANSSSGGGETQYF
d_call: -; clone_size: few; v_call: TRBV7-9; j_call: TRBJ1-6; cdr3_nt: TGTGCCAGCAGGCGAGACGGGACATTTCATAATTCACCCCTCCACTTT; cdr3_aa: CASRRDGTFHNSPLHF
d_call: -; clone_size: -; v_call: TRBV24-1; j_call: TRBJ2-4; cdr3_nt: TGTGCCACCAGTGGTGGGGTCAAAAACATTCAGTACTTC; cdr3_aa: CATSGGVKNIQYF
d_call: -; clone_size: -; v_call: TRBV7-2; j_call: TRBJ1-6; cdr3_nt: TGTGCCAGTAGCATACAGCGAGGTAGCGAGCCCCTCCACTTT; cdr3_aa: CASSIQRGSEPLHF
d_call: -; clone_size: few; v_call: TRBV3-1; j_call: TRBJ1-4; cdr3_nt: TGTGCCAGCAGCCCCCCCACAGGGCGTCAGTTTTTT; cdr3_aa: CASSPPTGRQFF
d_call: -; clone_size: -; v_call: TRBV14; j_call: TRBJ1-4; cdr3_nt: TGTGCCAGCAGCCAAGGAATTAGGAATGAAAAACTGTTTTTT; cdr3_aa: CASSQGIRNEKLFF
d_call: TRBD2; clone_size: -; v_call: TRBV4-3; j_call: TRBJ2-1; cdr3_nt: TGCGCCAGCAGCCCGGCCGTACTAGCGGGGGGGCTGGGGGAGCAGTTCTTC; cdr3_aa: CASSPAVLAGGLGEQFF